This TCR beta chain was sequenced in a study of persistence of HIV-infected CD4 T cells. The CDR3 consists of 16 residues. Germline CDR1 is LNHDA and CDR2 is SQIVND (reference sequence). V lost 5 bases to trimming and J lost 3 bases; unmatched junction nucleotides: 7. Turning to this clone: Its specificity is not known.

Sequencing used immunoSEQ version 4 in survey mode. Clones were sequenced by immunoSEQ multiplex PCR, and TCRdb holds only the in-frame ones, with some missing. The profile shows roughly 9,100 clones, around 82% of them singletons. Cells were stimulated with overlapping HIV-1 Gag 15-mer peptides. Sorting of responding CD4+ T cells relied on upregulated CD40 ligand together with CD69. This clonotype was obtained from an adult woman with HIV who was CMV-seropositive. V and J are TRBV19 and TRBJ1-5, with 10 bases that match TRBD1. This material consisted of CD4+ T cells sorted from PBMCs after approximately 20-hour stimulation, taken from a patient who received antiretroviral therapy. The CDR3 bases are TGTGCCAGTAGTGCGGGACAGGGGAACAACAATCAGCCCCAGCATTTT. Amino acids: CASSAGQGNNNQPQHF. Full variable domain (rest looked up from reference TRBV19 and TRBJ1-5): DGGITQSPKYLFRKEGQNVTLSCEQNLNHDAMYWYRQDPGQGLRLIYYSQIVNDFQKGDIAEGYSVSREKKESFPLTVTSAQKNPTAFYLCASSAGQGNNNQPQHFGDGTRLSIL.